This T cell receptor (beta chain) emerged from a study of blood T cell repertoires in COVID-19. Looking at the study overall: COVID-19 samples from acute and convalescent phases originated in the United States, Italy and Spain. In each case, the material was cDNA or gDNA derived from T cells, B-cell-depleted T cells, or PBMCs.

In the study's own analysis: Estimates of nucleated cell counts were drawn from the amplification of reference gene primers. Clones were read by immunoSEQ multiplex PCR, and TCRdb kept only the in-frame ones, dropping some. The V and J calls and clone size come from that table; D and trimming were worked out from the DNA. The sample shows 110,000 to 150,000 clones, 84% of them seen only once. CDR1 and CDR2 from the germline V gene are SGHRS and YFSETQ. The V end was cut by 0 bases, the J end by 0 bases, with 4 bases between. The CDR3 length is 15 residues. V and J are TRBV5-1 and TRBJ2-6; unclear D gene. This TCR was sampled from a woman aged 18-29 years who had been exposed to COVID-19. The material sequenced was PBMCs or T cells enriched from blood (not recorded which). CDR3 bases: TGCGCCAGCAGCTTGGGCGGCTCTGGGGCCAACGTCCTGACTTTC. It encodes CASSLGGSGANVLTF.